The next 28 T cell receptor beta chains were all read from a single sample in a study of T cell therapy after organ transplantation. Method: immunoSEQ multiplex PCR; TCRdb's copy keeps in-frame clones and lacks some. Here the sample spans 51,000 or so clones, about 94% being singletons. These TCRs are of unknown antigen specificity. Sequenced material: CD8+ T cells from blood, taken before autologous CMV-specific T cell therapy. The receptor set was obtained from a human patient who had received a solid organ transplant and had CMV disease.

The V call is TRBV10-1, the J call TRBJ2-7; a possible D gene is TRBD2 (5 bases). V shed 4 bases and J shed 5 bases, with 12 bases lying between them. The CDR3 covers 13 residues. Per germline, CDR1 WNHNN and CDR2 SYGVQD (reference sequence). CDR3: CASSGGYLDEQYF. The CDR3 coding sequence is TGCGCCAGCAGTGGAGGGTATTTGGACGAGCAGTACTTC.

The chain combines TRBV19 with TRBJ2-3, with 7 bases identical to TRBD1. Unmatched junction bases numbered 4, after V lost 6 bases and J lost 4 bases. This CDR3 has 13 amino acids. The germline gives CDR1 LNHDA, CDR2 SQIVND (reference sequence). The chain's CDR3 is CASSPRGPDTQYF. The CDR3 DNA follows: TGTGCCAGTAGCCCGAGGGGGCCAGATACGCAGTATTTT.

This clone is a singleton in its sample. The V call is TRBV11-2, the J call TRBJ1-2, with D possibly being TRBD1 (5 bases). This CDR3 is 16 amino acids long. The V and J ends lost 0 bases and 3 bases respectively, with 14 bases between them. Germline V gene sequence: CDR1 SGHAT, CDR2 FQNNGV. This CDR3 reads CASSLEAGYGDYGYTF. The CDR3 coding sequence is TGTGCCAGCAGCTTAGAGGCAGGGTATGGAGACTATGGCTACACCTTC.

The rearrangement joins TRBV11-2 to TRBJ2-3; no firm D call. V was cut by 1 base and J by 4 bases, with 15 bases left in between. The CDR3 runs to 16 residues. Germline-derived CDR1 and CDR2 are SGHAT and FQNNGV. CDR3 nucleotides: TGTGCCAGCAGCTTAGCGGTTTGGAGTTTCGCAGATACGCAGTATTTT. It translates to CASSLAVWSFADTQYF.

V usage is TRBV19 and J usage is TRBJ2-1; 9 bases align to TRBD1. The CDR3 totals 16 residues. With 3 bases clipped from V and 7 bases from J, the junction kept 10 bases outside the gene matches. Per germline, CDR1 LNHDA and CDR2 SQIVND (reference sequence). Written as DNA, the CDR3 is TGTGCCAGTAGTATCGGAGGGACAGGGTGGGAGAATGAGCAGTTCTTC. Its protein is CASSIGGTGWENEQFF.

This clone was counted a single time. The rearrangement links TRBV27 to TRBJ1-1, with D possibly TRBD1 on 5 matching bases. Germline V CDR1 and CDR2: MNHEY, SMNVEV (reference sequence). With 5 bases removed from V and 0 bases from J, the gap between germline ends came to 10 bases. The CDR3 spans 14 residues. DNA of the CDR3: TGTGCCAGCAGTCAAGGGGCGGTGAACACTGAAGCTTTCTTT. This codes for CASSQGAVNTEAFF.

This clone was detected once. CDR3 bases: TGTGCCAGCAGTCTTAGTTCTCTGGAGAGGAACACTGAAGCTTTCTTT. Translating it yields CASSLSSLERNTEAFF. The chain recombines TRBV27 with TRBJ1-1; unclear D gene. V dropped 5 bases and J dropped 1 base, with 17 bases sitting between them. Germline CDR1 MNHEY, CDR2 SMNVEV (reference sequence). The CDR3 sequence is 16 residues long.

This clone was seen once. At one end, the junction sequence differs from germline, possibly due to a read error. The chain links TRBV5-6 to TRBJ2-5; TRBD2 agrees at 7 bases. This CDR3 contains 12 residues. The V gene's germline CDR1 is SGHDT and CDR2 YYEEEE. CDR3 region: CASSGLGRTEYF. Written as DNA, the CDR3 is TGTGCCAGCAGCGGACTAGGACGGACCGAGTACTTC.

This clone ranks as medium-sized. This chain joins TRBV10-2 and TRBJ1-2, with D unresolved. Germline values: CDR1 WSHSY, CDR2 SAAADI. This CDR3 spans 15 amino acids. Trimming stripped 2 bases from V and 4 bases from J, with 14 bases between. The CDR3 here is CASSEAAIAVYGYTF. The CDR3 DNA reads TGCGCCAGCAGTGAGGCGGCCATTGCCGTCTATGGCTACACCTTC.

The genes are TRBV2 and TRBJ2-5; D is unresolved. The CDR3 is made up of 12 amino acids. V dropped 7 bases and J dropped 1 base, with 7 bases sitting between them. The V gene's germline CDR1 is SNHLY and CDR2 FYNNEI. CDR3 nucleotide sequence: TGTGCCAGCAAGGAACTCCAAGAGACCCAGTACTTC. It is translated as CASKELQETQYF.

In DNA, the CDR3 is TGTGCCAGTAGTGACCCGGGACTAGCCACAGATACGCAGTATTTT. Protein sequence: CASSDPGLATDTQYF. The J gene is TRBJ2-3, the V gene TRBV19; 9 nucleotides line up with TRBD2. The V gene end was trimmed by 5 bases and the J gene end by 2 bases; junction bases not matched to a gene: 5. Looked up from germline, CDR1 is LNHDA and CDR2 is SQIVND (reference sequence). The CDR3 is 15 amino acids.

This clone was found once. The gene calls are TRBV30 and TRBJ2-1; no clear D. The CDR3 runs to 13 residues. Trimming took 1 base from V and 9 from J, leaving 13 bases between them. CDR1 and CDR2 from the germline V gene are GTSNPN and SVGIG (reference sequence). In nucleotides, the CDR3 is TGTGCCTGGAGTGCCCTTCGGACGGGTGAGCAGTTCTTC. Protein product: CAWSALRTGEQFF. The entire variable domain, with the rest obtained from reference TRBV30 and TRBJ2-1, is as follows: SQTIHQWPATLVQPVGSPLSLECTVEGTSNPNLYWYRQAAGRGLQLLFYSVGIGQISSEVPQNLSASRPQDRQFILSSKKLLLSDSGFYLCAWSALRTGEQFFGPGTRLTVL.

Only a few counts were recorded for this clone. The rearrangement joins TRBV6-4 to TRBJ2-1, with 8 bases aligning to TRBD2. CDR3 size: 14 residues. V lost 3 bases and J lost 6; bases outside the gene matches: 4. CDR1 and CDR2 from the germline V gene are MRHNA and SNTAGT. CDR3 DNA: TGTGCCAGCAGTGAGACGGGGGGGGCCAATGAGCAGTTCTTC. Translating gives CASSETGGANEQFF.

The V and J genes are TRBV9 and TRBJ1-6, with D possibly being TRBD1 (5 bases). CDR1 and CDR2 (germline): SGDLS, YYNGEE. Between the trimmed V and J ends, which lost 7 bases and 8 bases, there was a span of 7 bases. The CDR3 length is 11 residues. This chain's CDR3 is CASGADSPLHF. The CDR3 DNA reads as TGTGCCAGCGGGGCAGATTCACCCCTCCACTTT.

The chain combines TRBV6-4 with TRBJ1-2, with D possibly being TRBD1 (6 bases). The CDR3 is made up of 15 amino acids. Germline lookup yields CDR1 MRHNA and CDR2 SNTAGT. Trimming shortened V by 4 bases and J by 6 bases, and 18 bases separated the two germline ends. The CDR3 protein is CASSVRGAELHGYTF. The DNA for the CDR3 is TGTGCCAGCAGTGTAAGGGGGGCGGAACTCCATGGCTACACCTTC.

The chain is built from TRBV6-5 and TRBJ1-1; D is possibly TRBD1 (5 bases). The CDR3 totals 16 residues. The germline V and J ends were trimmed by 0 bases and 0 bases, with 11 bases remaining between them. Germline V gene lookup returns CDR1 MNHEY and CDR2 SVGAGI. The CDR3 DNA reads TGTGCCAGCAGTTACTCCACAGGAGAGGTGAACACTGAAGCTTTCTTT. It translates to CASSYSTGEVNTEAFF.

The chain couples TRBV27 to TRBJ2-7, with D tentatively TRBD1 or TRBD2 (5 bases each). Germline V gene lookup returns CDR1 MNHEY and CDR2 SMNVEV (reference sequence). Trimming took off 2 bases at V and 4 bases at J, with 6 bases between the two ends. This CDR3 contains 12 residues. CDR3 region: CASSLGGYEQYF. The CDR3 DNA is TGTGCCAGCAGTTTAGGGGGATACGAGCAGTACTTC.

CDR3 nucleotides: TGTGCCAGCAGTTACTCGACAGGGGAGGACTCCTACGAGCAGTACTTC. Translation gives CASSYSTGEDSYEQYF. The chain carries TRBV6-5 and TRBJ2-7; 8 positions agree with TRBD1. With V trimmed by 0 bases and J by 0 bases, 4 bases remained unmatched. Germline assignment: CDR1 MNHEY and CDR2 SVGAGI. The CDR3 totals 16 residues.

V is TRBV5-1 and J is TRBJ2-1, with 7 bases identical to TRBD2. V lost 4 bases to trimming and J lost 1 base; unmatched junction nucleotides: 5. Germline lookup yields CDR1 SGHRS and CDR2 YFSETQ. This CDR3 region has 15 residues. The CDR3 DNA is TGCGCCAGCAGCCCCAGCGGGACTTCCTACAATGAGCAGTTCTTC. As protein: CASSPSGTSYNEQFF.

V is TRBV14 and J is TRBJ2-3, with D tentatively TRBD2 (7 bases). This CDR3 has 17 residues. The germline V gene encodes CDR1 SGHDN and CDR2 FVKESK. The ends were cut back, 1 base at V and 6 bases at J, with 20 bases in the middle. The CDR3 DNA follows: TGTGCCAGCAGCCAAGTTCGGAGGGGACTAAGGGGGGATACGCAGTATTTT. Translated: CASSQVRRGLRGDTQYF.

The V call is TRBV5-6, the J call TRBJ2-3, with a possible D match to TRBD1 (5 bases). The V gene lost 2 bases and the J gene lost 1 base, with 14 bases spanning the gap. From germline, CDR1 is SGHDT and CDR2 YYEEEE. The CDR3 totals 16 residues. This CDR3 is CASSLDSRVGTDTQYF. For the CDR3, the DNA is TGTGCCAGCAGCTTAGATTCCAGGGTCGGCACAGATACGCAGTATTTT.

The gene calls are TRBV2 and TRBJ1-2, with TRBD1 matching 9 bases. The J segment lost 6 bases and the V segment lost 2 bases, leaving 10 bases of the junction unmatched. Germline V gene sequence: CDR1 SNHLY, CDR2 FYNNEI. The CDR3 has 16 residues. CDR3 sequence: CASSEIVGGTGNGYTF. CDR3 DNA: TGTGCCAGCAGTGAAATAGTGGGAGGGACAGGGAATGGCTACACCTTC. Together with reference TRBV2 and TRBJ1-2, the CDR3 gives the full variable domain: EPEVTQTPSHQVTQMGQEVILRCVPISNHLYFYWYRQILGQKVEFLVSFYNNEISEKSEIFDDQFSVERPDGSNFTLKIRSTKLEDSAMYFCASSEIVGGTGNGYTFGSGTRLTVV.

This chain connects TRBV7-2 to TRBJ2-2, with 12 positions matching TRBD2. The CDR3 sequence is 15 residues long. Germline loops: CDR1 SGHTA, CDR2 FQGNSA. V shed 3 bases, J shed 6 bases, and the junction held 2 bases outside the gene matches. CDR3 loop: CASSFLAGGSGELFF. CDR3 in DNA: TGTGCCAGCAGCTTTCTAGCGGGAGGGTCCGGGGAGCTGTTTTTT.

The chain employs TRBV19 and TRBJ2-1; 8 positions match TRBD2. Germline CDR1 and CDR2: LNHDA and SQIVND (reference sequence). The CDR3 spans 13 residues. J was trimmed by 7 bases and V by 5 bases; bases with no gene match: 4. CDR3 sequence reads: CASSWAGGNEQFF. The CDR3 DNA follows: TGTGCCAGTAGTTGGGCGGGGGGAAATGAGCAGTTCTTC.

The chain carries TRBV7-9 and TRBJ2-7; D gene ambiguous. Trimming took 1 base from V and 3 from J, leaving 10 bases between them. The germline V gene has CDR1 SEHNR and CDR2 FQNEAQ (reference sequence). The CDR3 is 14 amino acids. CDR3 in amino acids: CASSLVGSLYEQYF. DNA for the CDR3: TGTGCCAGCAGCTTAGTCGGCAGTCTCTACGAGCAGTACTTC.

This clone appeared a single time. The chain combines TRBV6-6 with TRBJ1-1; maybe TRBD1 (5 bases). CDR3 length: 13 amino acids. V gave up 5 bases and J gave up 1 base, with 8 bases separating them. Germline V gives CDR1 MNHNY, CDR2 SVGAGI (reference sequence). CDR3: CASSTGQNTEAFF. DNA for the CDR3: TGTGCCAGCAGTACCGGACAGAACACTGAAGCTTTCTTT.

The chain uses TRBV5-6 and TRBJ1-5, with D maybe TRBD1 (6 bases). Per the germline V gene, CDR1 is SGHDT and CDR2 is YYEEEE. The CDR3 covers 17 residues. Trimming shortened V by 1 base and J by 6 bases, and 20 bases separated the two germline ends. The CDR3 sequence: CASSLSLGQGLGQPQHF. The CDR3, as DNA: TGTGCCAGCAGCTTGAGTCTGGGCCAGGGGTTGGGTCAGCCCCAGCATTTT.

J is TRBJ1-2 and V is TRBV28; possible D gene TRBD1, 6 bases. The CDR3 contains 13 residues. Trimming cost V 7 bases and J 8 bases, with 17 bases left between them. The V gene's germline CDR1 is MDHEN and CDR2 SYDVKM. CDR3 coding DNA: TGTGCCAGCACCTTGGGGGCTGGCGAGGGCTACACCTTC. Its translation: CASTLGAGEGYTF.